Sequencing of this T cell receptor beta chain was carried out in a study of T cells in Graves' hyperthyroidism and ophthalmopathy. The CDR3 spans 13 residues. CDR1 and CDR2 from the germline V gene are SQVTM and ANQGSEA. With 3 bases removed from V and 6 bases from J, the gap between germline ends came to 9 bases. This clonotype has ten or more counts. Antigen unknown. Stable hyperthyroidism: no ophthalmopathy progression over 18 months of follow-up. Orbital computed tomography and thyroid ultrasound, together with serum TRAb and thyroxine and clinical symptoms, were used for diagnoses. Researchers took RNA transcripts and amplified the TCR beta CDR3 regions from them. When the TCR CDR3 underwent first-round RT-PCR, the HTBI primer set was used. A single record per CDR3 protein comes from TCRdb applying MiXCR to the multiplex PCR reads. Here the sample spans roughly 580,000 distinct CDR3 sequences, 35% to 55% being singletons.

Broader study findings: Appearing also in blood were most of the thyroid clonotypes expanded above 0.001. In the analysis, a 13 V-J model separated ophthalmopathy from stable hyperthyroidism.

The gene calls are TRBV29-1 and TRBJ1-6; D not certain. Material: peripheral blood or thyroid tissue (not recorded which). The sequence derives from a woman aged 18-29 years with Graves' hyperthyroidism. The DNA of the CDR3 is TGCAGCGTTGACGAGGGAGGTAATTCACCCCTCCACTTT. Translating it yields CSVDEGGNSPLHF.